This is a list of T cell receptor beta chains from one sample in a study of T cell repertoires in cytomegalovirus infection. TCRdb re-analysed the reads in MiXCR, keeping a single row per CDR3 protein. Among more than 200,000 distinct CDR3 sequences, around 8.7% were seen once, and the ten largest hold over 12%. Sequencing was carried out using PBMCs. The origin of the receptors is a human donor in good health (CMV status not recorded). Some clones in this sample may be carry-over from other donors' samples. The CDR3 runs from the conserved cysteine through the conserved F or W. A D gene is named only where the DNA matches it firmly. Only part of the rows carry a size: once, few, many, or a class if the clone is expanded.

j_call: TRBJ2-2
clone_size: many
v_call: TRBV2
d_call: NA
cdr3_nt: TGTGCCAGCAGTCGAAATTCCGGGGAGCTGTTTTTT
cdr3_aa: CASSRNSGELFF

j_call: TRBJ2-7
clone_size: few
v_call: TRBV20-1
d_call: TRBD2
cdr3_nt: TGCAGTGCTAGTCCGGGAGGGCCATCCTACGAGCAGTACTTC
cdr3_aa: CSASPGGPSYEQYF

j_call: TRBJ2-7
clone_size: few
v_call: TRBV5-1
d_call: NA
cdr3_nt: TGCGCCAGCAGCTTAGACAGTAATTCGGGGGAGCAGTACTTC
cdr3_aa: CASSLDSNSGEQYF

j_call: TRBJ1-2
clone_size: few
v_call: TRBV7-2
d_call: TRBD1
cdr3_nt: TGTGCCAGCAGCACTAGAGGGACAGGGGGCGGCTACACCTTC
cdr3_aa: CASSTRGTGGGYTF

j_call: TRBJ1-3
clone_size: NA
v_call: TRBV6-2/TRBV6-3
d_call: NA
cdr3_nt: TGTGCCAGCAGTTACTCGGAGTCGTCTGGAAACACCATATATTTT
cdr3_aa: CASSYSESSGNTIYF

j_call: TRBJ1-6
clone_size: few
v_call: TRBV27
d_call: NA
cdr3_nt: TGTGCCAGCAGTTTATGGGTGGCAGGGGCCGACTCACCCCTCCACTTT
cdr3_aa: CASSLWVAGADSPLHF

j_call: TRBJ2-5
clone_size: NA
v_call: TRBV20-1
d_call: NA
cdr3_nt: TGCAGTGCTACCCGCCGGGCAGGGCAGGGGGAGACCCAGTACTTC
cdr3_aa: CSATRRAGQGETQYF

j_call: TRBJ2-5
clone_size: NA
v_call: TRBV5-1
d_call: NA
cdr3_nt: TGCGCCAGCAGCCCCGGCGGTCCCCAAGAGACCCAGTACTTC
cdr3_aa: CASSPGGPQETQYF

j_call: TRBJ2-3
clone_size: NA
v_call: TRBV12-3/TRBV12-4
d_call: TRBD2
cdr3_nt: TGTGCCAGCAGTACTAGCGGGGGCACAGATACGCAGTATTTT
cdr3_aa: CASSTSGGTDTQYF

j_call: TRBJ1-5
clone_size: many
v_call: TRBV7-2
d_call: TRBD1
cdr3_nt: TGTGCCAGCAGCATGGGACAGGGGAGGACCCAGCCCCAGCATTTT
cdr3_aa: CASSMGQGRTQPQHF

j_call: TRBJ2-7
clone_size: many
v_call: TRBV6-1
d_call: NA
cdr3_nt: TGTGCCAGCAGAGACAGAGACTACGAGCAGTACTTC
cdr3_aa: CASRDRDYEQYF

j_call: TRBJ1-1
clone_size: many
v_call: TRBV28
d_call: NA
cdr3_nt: TGTGCCAGCAGTTTAAACTTGGGAAACACTGAAGCTTTCTTT
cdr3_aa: CASSLNLGNTEAFF

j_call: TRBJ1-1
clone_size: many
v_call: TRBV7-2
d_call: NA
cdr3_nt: TGTGCCAGTAGGCCAAGGGTTCTGAACACTGAAGCTTTCTTT
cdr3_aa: CASRPRVLNTEAFF

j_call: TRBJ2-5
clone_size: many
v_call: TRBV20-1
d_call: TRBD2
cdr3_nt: TGCAGTGCTAGAGGACTAGCAGGGGAGACCCAGTACTTC
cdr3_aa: CSARGLAGETQYF

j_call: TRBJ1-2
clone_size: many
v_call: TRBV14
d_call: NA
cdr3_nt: TGTGCCAGCAGCCAAGATTTCGGCAGGGGACGCTATGGCTACACCTTC
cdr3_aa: CASSQDFGRGRYGYTF

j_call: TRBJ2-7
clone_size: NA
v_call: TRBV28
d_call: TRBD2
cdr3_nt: TGTGCCAGCGGGGGACTACTCTACGAGCAGTACTTC
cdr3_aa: CASGGLLYEQYF

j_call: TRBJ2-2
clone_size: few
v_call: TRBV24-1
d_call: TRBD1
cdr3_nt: TGTGCCACCAGTGATTCGGACAGGGGCAAGGGGGAGCTGTTTTTT
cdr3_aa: CATSDSDRGKGELFF

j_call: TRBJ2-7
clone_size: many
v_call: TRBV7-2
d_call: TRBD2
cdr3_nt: TGTGCCAGCAGACTAGCGGGACTCTCCTACGAGCAGTACTTC
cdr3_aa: CASRLAGLSYEQYF

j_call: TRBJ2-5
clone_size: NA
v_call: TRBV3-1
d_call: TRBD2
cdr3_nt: TGTGCCAGCAGCCGCAGGACTAGCGAAGAGACCCAGTACTTC
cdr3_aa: CASSRRTSEETQYF

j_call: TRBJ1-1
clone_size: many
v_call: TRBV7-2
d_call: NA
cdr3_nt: TGTGCCAGCAGCTTAGGGCGGGCCAGCTCTCGGGCTGAAGCTTTCTTT
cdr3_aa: CASSLGRASSRAEAFF

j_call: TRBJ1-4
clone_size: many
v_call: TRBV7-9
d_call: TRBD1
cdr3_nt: TGTGCCAGCAGCTACAAAAGAACAGGGGTGGCTAATGAAAAACTGTTTTTT
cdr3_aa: CASSYKRTGVANEKLFF

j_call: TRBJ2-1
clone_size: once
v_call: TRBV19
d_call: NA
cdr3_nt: TGTGCCAGTAGTATTAGGGGGGGGCTGGGTAATGAGCAGTTCTTC
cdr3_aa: CASSIRGGLGNEQFF

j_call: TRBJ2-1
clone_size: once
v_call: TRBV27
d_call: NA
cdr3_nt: TGTGCCAGCAGTTTTGGCACAGGCTACAATGAGCAGTTCTTC
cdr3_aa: CASSFGTGYNEQFF

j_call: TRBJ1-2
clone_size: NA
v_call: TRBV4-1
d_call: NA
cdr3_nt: TGCGCCAGCAGCTTGGGCCAGGACCGACCACAAGCCACGGGCTACACCTTC
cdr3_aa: CASSLGQDRPQATGYTF

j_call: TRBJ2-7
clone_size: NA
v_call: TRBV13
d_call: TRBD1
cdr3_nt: TGTGCCAGCAGCTTAACAGGGGGCGAAATAGACGAGCAGTACTTC
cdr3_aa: CASSLTGGEIDEQYF

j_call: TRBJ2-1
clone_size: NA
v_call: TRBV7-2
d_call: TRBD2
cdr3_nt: TGTGCCAGCAGCTTACGTGCTAGCGGGAGTAGGTCCTACAATGAGCAGTTCTTC
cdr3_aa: CASSLRASGSRSYNEQFF

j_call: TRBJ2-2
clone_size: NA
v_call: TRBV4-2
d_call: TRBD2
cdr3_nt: TGTGCCAGCAGCCCTAGCGGGGGGGCGGGGACCGGGGAGCTGTTTTTT
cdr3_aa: CASSPSGGAGTGELFF

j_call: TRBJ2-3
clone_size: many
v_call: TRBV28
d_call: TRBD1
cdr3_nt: TGTGCCAGCAGTCACCGGGACAGGCTCACAGATACGCAGTATTTT
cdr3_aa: CASSHRDRLTDTQYF

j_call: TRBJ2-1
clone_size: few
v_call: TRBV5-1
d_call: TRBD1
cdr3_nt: TGCGCCAGCAGCTTGGGACAGGGGTTGATGAATGAGCAGTTCTTC
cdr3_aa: CASSLGQGLMNEQFF

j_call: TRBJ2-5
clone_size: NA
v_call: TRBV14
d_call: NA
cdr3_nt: TGTGCCAGCAGCCAAGAATTCGTGTTCCAAGAGACCCAGTACTTC
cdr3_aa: CASSQEFVFQETQYF

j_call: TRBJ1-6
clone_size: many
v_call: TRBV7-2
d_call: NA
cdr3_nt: TGTGCCAGCAGCGGGGGCCCTAATTCACCCCTCCACTTT
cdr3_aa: CASSGGPNSPLHF

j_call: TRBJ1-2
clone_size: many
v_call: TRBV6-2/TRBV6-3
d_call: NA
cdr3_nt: TGTGCCAGCAGCCACCTCGAGCCGCAACCCCATGGCTACACCTTC
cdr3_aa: CASSHLEPQPHGYTF

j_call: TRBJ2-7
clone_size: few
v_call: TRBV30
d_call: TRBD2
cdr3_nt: TGTGCCTGGAGTAGGATAGCGGGAGTGGGTGAGCAGTACTTC
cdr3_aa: CAWSRIAGVGEQYF

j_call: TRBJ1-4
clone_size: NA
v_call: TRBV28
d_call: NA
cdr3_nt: TGTGCCAGCAATCGCCCCGCAGCAACTAATGAAAAACTGTTTTTT
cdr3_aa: CASNRPAATNEKLFF

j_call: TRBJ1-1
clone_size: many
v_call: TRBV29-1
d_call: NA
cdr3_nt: TGCAGCGTTTCGGGGGGTGGGTGGAATACTTTCTTT
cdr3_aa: CSVSGGGWNTFF

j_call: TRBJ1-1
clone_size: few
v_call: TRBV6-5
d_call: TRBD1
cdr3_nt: TGTGCCAGCAGTCCGGGACAGGGGGCTGAAGCTTTCTTT
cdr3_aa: CASSPGQGAEAFF

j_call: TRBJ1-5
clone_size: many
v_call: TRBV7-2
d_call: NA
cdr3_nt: TGTGCCAGCAGCTTAGTTAGCCAGGGAAGCGGTCAGCCCCAGCATTTT
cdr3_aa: CASSLVSQGSGQPQHF

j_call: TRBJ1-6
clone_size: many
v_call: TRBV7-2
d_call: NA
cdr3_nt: TGTGCCAGCACCGACATATCAGGTTCACCCCTCCACTTT
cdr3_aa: CASTDISGSPLHF

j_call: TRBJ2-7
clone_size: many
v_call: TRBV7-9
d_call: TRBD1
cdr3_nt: TGTGCCAGCAGCGGGACAGGGAAAACCTACGAGCAGTACTTC
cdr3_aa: CASSGTGKTYEQYF

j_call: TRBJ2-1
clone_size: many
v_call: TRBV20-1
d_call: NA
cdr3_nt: TGCAGTGCCACCTTTTTTGCAGGAGGCTCCAATGAGCAGTTCTTC
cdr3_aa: CSATFFAGGSNEQFF

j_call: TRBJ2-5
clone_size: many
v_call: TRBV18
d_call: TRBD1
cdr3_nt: TGTGCCAGCTCACCTGGACAGGGGGGCCAAGAGACCCAGTACTTC
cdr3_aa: CASSPGQGGQETQYF

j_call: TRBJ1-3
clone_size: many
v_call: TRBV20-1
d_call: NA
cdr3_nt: TGCAGTGCTCAGGGCTCTGGAAACACCATATATTTT
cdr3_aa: CSAQGSGNTIYF

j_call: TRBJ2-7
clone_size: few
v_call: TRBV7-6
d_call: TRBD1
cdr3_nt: TGTGCCAGCACAGCCGGGACAGGGGGCTTCTACGAGCAGTACTTC
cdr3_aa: CASTAGTGGFYEQYF